The sequence of this T cell receptor (beta chain) was determined in a study of blood T cell repertoires in COVID-19. Turning to the study itself: Material from acute and convalescent COVID-19 was sourced from the United States, Italy and Spain. Nucleic acid was either cDNA or gDNA, and it came from T cells, B-cell-depleted T cells, or PBMCs.

Assay: immunoSEQ multiplex PCR; the TCRdb copy retains only in-frame clones and omits some. The repertoire holds tens of thousands of clones, with over 85% as singletons. The sequenced sample consisted of peripheral blood. This TCR was sampled from a man older than 75 with acute or convalescent COVID-19.

CDR3 sequence (DNA): TGTGCCAGCAGCTTGATAGGGGGGGACAGGGCTGATGGCTACACCTTC. Its translation: CASSLIGGDRADGYTF. V gene TRBV11-2 combines with J gene TRBJ1-2; 9 bases map to TRBD1. The CDR3 consists of 16 residues. CDR1 is SGHAT, CDR2 FQNNGV, per germline. The junction had 11 bases not matched to a gene; V was cut back by 3 bases and J by 6 bases. Supplemented by reference TRBV11-2 and TRBJ1-2, the full variable domain reads EAGVAQSPRYKIIEKRQSVAFWCNPISGHATLYWYQQILGQGPKLLIQFQNNGVVDDSQLPKDRFSAERLKGVDSTLKIQPAKLEDSAVYLCASSLIGGDRADGYTFGSGTRLTVV.